This T cell receptor beta chain was identified in a study of CD8+ T cells in alopecia areata. About the study: Each of the treated patients was given oral tofacitinib, 5 to 10 mg twice daily, for moderate-to-severe alopecia areata. Tofacitinib therapy lasting 6 to 18 months was followed by 6 months off drug.

Germline V CDR1 and CDR2: SQVTM, ANQGSEA. The ends were cut back, 3 bases at V and 1 base at J, with 16 bases in the middle. This CDR3 is 15 amino acids long. RNA extraction and reverse transcription yielded cDNA as sequencing template. Method: immunoSEQ multiplex PCR; TCRdb's copy keeps in-frame clones and lacks some. The repertoire has about 280,000 clones, 58% of them found once; the top ten carry approximately 2%. Documented treatment: oral pan-JAK inhibitor, 5-10 mg twice daily. The study, taken as a whole, reports: TCRs were shared less clearly across patients than in mice, possibly for HLA-related reasons.

Details on this clone: What it recognizes is unknown.

This sequence originates from a human donor with alopecia areata. The rearrangement joins TRBV29-1 to TRBJ2-7; D perhaps matches TRBD2 (6 bases). The specimen comprised CD4+ T cells sorted from blood, sampled at week 24, from a patient treated with tofacitinib. CDR3 DNA: TGCAGCGTTGACGGTCAGGGTGGGGGGTCCTACGAGCAGTACTTC. The encoded protein is CSVDGQGGGSYEQYF.